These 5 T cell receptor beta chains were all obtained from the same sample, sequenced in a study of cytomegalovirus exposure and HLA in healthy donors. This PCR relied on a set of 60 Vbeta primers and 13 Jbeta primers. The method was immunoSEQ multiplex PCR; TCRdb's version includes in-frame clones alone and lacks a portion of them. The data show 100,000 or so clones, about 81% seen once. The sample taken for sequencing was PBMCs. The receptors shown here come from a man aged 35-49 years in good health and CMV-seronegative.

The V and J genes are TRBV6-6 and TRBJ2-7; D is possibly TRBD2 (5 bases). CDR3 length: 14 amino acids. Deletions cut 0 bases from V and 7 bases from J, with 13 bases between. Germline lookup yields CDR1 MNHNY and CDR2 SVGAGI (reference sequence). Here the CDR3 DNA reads TGTGCCAGCAGTTACTCCCAGGCGGGTGGGGAGCAGTACTTC. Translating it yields CASSYSQAGGEQYF.

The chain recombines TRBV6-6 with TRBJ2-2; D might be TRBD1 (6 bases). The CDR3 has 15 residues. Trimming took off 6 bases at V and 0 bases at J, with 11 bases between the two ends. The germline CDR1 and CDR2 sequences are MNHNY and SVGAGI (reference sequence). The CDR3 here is CASRLQGTNTGELFF. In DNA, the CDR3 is TGTGCCAGCAGGCTACAGGGTACGAACACCGGGGAGCTGTTTTTT.

This chain's CDR3 is CASSSRQGADTGELFF. The DNA for the CDR3 is TGTGCCAGCAGCTCGAGACAGGGGGCGGATACCGGGGAGCTGTTTTTT. This rearrangement joins TRBV7-9 to TRBJ2-2; 10 bases map to TRBD1. The CDR3 sequence is 16 residues long. The germline V gene encodes CDR1 SEHNR and CDR2 FQNEAQ (reference sequence). With 4 bases clipped from V and 5 bases from J, the junction kept 7 bases outside the gene matches.

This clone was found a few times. CDR3 DNA sequence: TGTGCCAGCAGCTTGGCTTGGGCAGGGGCTGAAGGAACCTTC. Its translation: CASSLAWAGAEGTF. This sequence joins TRBV5-4 and TRBJ1-2; the D gene is possibly TRBD1 (6 bases). The germline gives CDR1 SGHNT, CDR2 YYREEE (reference sequence). The CDR3 sequence is 14 residues long. The germline V and J ends were trimmed by 0 bases and 14 bases, with 20 bases remaining between them.

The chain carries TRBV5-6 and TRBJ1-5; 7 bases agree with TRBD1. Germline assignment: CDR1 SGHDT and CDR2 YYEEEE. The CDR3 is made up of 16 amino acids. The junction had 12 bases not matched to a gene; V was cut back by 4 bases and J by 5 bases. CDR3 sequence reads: CASSLRQGPLDQPQHF. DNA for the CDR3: TGTGCCAGCAGCCTACGACAGGGCCCCCTCGATCAGCCCCAGCATTTT.